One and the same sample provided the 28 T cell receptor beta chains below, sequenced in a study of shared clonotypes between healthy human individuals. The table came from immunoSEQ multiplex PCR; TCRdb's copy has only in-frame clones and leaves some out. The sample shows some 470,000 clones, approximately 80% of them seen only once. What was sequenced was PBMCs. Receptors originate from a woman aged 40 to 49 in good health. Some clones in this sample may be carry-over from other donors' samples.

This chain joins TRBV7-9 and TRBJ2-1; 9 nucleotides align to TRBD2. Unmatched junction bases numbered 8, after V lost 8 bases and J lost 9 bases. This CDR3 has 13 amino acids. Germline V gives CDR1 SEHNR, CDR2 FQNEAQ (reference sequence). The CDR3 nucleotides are TGTGCCAGCCTAGGACTAGCGTCGGGTGAGCAGTTCTTC. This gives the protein CASLGLASGEQFF. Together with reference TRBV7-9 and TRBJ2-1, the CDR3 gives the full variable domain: DTGVSQNPRHKITKRGQNVTFRCDPISEHNRLYWYRQTLGQGPEFLTYFQNEAQLEKSRLLSDRFSAERPKGSFSTLEIQRTEQGDSAMYLCASLGLASGEQFFGPGTRLTVL.

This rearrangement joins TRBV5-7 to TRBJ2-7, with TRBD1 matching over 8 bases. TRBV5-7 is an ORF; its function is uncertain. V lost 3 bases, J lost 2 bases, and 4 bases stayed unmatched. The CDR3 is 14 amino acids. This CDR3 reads CASSSYRGAYEQYF. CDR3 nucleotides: TGTGCCAGCAGCTCCTACAGGGGGGCCTACGAGCAGTACTTC.

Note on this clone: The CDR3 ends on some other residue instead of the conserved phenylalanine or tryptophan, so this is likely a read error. This chain's CDR3 is CASSSDYGQGPYEQYL. The DNA for the CDR3 is TGTGCCAGCAGCTCTGACTATGGTCAGGGACCCTACGAGCAGTACCTC. The gene calls are TRBV7-2 and TRBJ2-7; D assignment may be TRBD1 or TRBD2 (5 bases each). Germline CDR1 is SGHTA and CDR2 is FQGNSA. The CDR3 length is 16 residues. V lost 4 bases and J lost 2, with 18 bases in between.

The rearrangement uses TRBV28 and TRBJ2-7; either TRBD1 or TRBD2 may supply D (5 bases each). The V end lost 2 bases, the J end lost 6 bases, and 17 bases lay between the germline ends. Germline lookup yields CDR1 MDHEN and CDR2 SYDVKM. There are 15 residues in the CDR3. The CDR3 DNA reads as TGTGCCAGCAGTTTAGGGGGACGGCCCCCGTCCGAGCAGTACTTC. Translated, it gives CASSLGGRPPSEQYF.

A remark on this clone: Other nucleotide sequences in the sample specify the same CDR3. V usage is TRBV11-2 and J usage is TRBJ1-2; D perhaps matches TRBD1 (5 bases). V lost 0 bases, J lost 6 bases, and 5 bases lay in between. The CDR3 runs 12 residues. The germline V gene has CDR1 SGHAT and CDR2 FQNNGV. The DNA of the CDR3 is TGTGCCAGCAGCTTAGAGGGGGATGGCTACACCTTC. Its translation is CASSLEGDGYTF.

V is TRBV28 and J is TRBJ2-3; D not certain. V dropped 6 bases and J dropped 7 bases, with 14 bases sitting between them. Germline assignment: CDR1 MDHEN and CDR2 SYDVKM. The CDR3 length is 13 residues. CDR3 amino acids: CASSRPPSYTQYF. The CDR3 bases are TGTGCCAGCAGCCGACCCCCCTCATATACGCAGTATTTT.

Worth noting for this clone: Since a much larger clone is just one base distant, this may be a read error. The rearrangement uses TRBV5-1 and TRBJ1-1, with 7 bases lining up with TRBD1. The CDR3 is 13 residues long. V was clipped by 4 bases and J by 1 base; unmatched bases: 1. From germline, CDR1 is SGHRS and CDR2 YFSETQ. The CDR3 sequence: CASSRQGNTEAFF. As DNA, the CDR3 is TGCGCCAGCAGCCGACAGGGGAACACTGAAGCTTTCTTT. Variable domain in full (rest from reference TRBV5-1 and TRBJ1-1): KAGVTQTPRYLIKTRGQQVTLSCSPISGHRSVSWYQQTPGQGLQFLFEYFSETQRNKGNFPGRFSGRQFSNSRSEMNVSTLELGDSALYLCASSRQGNTEAFFGQGTRLTVV.

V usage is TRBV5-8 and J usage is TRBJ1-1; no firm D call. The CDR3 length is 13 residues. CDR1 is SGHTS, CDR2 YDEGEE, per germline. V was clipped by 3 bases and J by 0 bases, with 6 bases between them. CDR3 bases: TGTGCCAGCAGCTCTAACTTGAACACTGAAGCTTTCTTT. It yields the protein CASSSNLNTEAFF.

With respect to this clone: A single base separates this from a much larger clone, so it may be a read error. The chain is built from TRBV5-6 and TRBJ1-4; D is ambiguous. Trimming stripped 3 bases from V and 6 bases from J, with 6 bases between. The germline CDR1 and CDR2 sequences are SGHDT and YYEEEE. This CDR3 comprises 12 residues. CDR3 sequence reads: CASSSSDEKLFF. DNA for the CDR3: TGTGCCAGCAGCTCGTCGGATGAAAAACTGTTTTTT.

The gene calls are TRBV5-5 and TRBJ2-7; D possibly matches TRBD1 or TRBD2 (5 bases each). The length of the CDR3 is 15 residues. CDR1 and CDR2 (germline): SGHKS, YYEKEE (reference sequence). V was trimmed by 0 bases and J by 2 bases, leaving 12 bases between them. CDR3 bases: TGTGCCAGCAGCTTGGTCGGGACGCACACCTACGAGCAGTACTTC. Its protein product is CASSLVGTHTYEQYF.

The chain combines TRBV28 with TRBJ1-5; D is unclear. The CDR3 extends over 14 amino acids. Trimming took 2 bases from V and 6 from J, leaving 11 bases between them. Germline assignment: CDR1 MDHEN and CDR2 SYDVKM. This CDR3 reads CASSLGLVRQPQHF. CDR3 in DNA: TGTGCCAGCAGTTTAGGGTTAGTACGTCAGCCCCAGCATTTT.

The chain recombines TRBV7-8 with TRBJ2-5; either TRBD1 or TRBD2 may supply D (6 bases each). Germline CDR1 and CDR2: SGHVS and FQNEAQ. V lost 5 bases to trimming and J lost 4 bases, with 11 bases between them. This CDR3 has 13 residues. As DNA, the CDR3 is TGTGCCAGCAGCCCCCGGGGGCCAGAGACCCAGTACTTC. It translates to CASSPRGPETQYF.

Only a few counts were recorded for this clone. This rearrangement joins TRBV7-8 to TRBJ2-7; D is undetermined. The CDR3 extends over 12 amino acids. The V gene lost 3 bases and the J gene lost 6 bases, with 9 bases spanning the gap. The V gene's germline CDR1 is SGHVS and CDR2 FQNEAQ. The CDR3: CASSLAHPEQYF. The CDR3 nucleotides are TGTGCCAGCAGCTTGGCCCATCCCGAGCAGTACTTC.

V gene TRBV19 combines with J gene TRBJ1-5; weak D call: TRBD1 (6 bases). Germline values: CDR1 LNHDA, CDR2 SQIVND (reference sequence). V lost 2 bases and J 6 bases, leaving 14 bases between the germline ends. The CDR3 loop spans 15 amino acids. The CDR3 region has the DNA TGTGCCAGTAGTATAACCCTTCAAGGGGGTCAGCCCCAGCATTTT. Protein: CASSITLQGGQPQHF.

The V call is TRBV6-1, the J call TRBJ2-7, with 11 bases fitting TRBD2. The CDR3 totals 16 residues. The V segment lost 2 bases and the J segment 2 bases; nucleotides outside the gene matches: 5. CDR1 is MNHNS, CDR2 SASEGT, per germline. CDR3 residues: CASSERATSGTYEQYF. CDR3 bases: TGTGCCAGCAGTGAACGCGCGACTAGCGGGACCTACGAGCAGTACTTC.

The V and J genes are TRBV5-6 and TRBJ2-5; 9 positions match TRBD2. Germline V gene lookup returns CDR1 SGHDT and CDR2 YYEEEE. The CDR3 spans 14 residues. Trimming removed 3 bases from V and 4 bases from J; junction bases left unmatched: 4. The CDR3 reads CASSSTSGRETQYF. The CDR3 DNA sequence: TGTGCCAGCAGCTCTACTAGCGGGCGAGAGACCCAGTACTTC.

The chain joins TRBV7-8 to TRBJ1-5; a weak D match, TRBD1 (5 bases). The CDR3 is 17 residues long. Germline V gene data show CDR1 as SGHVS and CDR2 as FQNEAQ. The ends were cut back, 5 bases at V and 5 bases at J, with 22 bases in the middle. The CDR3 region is CASSPSSGQQVDQPQHF. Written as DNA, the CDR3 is TGTGCCAGCAGCCCCTCATCAGGGCAACAAGTGGATCAGCCCCAGCATTTT.

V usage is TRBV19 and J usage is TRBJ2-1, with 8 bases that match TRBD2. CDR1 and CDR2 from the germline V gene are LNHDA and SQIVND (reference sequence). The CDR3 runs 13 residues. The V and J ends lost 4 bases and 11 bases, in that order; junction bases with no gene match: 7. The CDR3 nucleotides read TGTGCCAGTAGTACCGGGACTAGGGATAAGCAGTTCTTC. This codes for CASSTGTRDKQFF.

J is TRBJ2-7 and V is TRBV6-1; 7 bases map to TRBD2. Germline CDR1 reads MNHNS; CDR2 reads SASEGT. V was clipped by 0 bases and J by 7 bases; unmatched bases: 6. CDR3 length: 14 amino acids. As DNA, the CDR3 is TGTGCCAGCAGTGAAGCGCGCCTAGCGGAAGAGCAGTACTTC. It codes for CASSEARLAEEQYF.

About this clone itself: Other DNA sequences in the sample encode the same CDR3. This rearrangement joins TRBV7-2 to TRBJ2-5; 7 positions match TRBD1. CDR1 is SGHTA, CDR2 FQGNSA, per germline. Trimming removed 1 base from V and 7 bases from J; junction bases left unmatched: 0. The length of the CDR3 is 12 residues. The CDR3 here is CASSLDRGTQYF. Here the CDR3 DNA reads TGTGCCAGCAGCTTAGACAGGGGGACCCAGTACTTC.

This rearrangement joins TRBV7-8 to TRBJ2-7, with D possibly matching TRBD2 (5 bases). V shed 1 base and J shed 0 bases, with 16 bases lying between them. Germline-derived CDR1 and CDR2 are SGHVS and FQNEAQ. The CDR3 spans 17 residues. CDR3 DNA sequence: TGTGCCAGCAGCTTAGGGGATAGCGCCCCAAGCTCCTACGAGCAGTACTTC. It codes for CASSLGDSAPSSYEQYF. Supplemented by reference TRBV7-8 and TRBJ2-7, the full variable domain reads GAGVSQSPRYKVAKRGQDVALRCDPISGHVSLFWYQQALGQGPEFLTYFQNEAQLDKSGLPSDRFFAERPEGSVSTLKIQRTQQEDSAVYLCASSLGDSAPSSYEQYFGPGTRLTVT.

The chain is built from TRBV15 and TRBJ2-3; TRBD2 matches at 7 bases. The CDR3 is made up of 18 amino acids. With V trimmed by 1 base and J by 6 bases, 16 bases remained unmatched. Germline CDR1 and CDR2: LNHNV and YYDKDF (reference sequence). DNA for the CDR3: TGTGCCACCAGCAGAGGAGGGTTTGGCGGGAGTTCAGTCGATACGCAGTATTTT. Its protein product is CATSRGGFGGSSVDTQYF.

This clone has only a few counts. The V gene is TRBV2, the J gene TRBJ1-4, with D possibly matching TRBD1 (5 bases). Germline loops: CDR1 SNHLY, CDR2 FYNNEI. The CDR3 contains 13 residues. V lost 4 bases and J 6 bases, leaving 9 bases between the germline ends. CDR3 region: CASSGSGYEKLFF. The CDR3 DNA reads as TGTGCCAGCAGTGGTTCAGGGTATGAAAAACTGTTTTTT.

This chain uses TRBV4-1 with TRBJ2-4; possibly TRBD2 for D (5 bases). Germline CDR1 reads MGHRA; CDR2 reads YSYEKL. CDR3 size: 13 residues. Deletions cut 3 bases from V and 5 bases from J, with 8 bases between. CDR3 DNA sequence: TGCGCCAGCAGCCACCCGCGGGAAAACATTCAGTACTTC. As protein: CASSHPRENIQYF.

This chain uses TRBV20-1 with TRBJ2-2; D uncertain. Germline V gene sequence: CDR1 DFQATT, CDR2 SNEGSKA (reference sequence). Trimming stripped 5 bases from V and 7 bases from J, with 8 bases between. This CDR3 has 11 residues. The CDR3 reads CSAPRYGELFF. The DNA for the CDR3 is TGCAGTGCTCCCCGGTACGGGGAGCTGTTTTTT.

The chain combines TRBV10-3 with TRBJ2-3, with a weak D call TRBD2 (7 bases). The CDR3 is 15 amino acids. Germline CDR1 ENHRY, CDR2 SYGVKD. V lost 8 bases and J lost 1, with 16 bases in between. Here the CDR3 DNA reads TGTGCCATCGGGCGGGGGCTCGTGGGCACAGATACGCAGTATTTT. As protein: CAIGRGLVGTDTQYF.

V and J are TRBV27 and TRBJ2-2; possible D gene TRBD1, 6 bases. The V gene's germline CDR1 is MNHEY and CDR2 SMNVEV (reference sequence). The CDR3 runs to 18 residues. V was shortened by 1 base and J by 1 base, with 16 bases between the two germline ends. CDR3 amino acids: CASSLYVGTGKNTGELFF. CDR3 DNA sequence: TGTGCCAGCAGTTTATATGTGGGAACAGGGAAGAACACCGGGGAGCTGTTTTTT.

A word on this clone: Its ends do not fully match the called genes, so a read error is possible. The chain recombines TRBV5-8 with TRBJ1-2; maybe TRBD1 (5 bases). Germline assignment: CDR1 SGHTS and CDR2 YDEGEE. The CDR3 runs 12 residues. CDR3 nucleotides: TGTGCCAGCAGTTTGGGACGGAATGGCTACACCTTC. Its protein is CASSLGRNGYTF.